The sequence of this T cell receptor beta chain was determined in a study of T-cell reconstitution after alpha-beta-depleted transplantation in children. Germline-derived CDR1 and CDR2 are DFQATT and SNEGSKA (reference sequence). This CDR3 contains 14 residues. The V gene lost 1 base and the J gene lost 4 bases, with 11 bases spanning the gap. Study-wide results and caveats: It was surviving recipient T cells and thymic progenitors that gave some patients high TCRbeta diversity at day 60. T-cell numbers and diversity, one year after transplant, stemmed largely from T cells that were newly produced. It was reported that alpha-beta T cells came from several hundred expanded graft clones (about two months after transplant).

This clonotype was recorded many times. What it recognizes is unknown. Preparation of the TCRbeta library was carried out with unique molecular identifiers. TCRdb itself ran the PCR reads through MiXCR, one entry per CDR3 protein. The sample has around 440,000 distinct CDR3 sequences, roughly a tenth seen once. This rearrangement joins TRBV20-1 to TRBJ2-1; perhaps D is TRBD1 or TRBD2 (5 bases each). The sequenced sample was PBMCs, obtained before TCRalphabeta/CD19-depleted stem cell transplant. The sequence came from a child aged 2 to 15 with inherited bone marrow failure, due to receive a stem cell transplant. This CDR3 is CSARGDQTYNEQFF. The DNA for the CDR3 is TGCAGTGCTAGAGGGGACCAAACATACAATGAGCAGTTCTTC.